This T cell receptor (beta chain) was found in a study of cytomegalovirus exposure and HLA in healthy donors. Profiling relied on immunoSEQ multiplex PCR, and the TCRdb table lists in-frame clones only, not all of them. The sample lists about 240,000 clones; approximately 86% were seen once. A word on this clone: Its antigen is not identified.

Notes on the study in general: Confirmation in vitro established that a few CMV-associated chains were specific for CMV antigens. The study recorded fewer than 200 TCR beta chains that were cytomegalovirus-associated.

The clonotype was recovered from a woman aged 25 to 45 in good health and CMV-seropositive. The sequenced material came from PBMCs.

The CDR3 reads CASGRSRESGYTF. DNA for the CDR3: TGTGCCAGCGGAAGGTCCAGGGAAAGTGGCTACACCTTC. The V gene is TRBV6-5, the J gene TRBJ1-2; D is possibly TRBD1 (5 bases). The V end was cut by 8 bases, the J end by 7 bases, with 17 bases between. This CDR3 comprises 13 residues. CDR1 and CDR2 (germline): MNHEY, SVGAGI.